Given below is one TCR beta chain in context. Its antigen is still unknown. CDR1 and CDR2 (germline): GTSNPN, SVGIG (reference sequence). The CDR3 is 18 amino acids. Trimming at V came to 0 bases and at J to 4 bases, leaving 14 bases not matched to a gene. The study treated chemo-refractory metastatic non-small-cell lung cancer patients with focal radiation plus ipilimumab CTLA-4 blockade. This sample was taken from a study of radiotherapy plus CTLA-4 blockade in lung cancer. On the study more broadly: Objective responses were recorded in about 17% of patients, with disease control recorded in 25% to 40%. Broader study findings: There was expansion of tumor-derived TCR clones in blood after radiotherapy plus ipilimumab. With interferon-beta, early dynamics of blood T cell clones were reported to best predict response.

Measured with immunoSEQ multiplex PCR; TCRdb has only the in-frame clones, and not every one. The sample holds 70,000 to 100,000 clones, approximately 86% seen once. Source: peripheral blood, taken from a patient treated with radiotherapy plus ipilimumab. V usage is TRBV30 and J usage is TRBJ2-5, with 10 bases fitting TRBD2. The sequence came from a human donor with non-small cell lung cancer who had a partial response to radiotherapy plus ipilimumab. CDR3 nucleotides: TGTGCCTGGAGTGTACTTCGCAGCGGGAGGGCCGATGGAGAGACCCAGTACTTC. Encoded protein: CAWSVLRSGRADGETQYF.